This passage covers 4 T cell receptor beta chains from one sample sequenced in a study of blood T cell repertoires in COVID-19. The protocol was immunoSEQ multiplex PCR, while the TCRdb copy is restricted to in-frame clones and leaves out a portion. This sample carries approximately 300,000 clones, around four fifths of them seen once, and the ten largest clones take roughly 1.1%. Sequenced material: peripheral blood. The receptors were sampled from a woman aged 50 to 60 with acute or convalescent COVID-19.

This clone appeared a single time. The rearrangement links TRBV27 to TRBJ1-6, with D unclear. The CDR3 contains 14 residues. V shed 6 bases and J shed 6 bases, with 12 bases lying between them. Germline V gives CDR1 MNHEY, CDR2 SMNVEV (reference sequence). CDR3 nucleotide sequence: TGTGCCAGCAGGCCCGGTGCTCCTAATTCACCCCTCCACTTT. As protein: CASRPGAPNSPLHF.

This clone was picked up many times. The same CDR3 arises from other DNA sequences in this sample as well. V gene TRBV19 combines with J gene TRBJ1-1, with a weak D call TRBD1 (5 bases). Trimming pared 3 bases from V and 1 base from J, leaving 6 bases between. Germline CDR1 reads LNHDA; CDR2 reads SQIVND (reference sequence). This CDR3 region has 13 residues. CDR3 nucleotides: TGTGCCAGTAGTATCGACAGGAACACTGAAGCTTTCTTT. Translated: CASSIDRNTEAFF.

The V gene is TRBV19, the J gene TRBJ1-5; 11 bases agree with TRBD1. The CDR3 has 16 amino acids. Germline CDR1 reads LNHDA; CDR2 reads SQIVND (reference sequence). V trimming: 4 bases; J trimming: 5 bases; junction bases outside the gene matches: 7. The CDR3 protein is CASSRTRDRGDQPQHF. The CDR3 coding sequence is TGTGCCAGTAGTAGAACCCGGGACAGGGGGGATCAGCCCCAGCATTTT.

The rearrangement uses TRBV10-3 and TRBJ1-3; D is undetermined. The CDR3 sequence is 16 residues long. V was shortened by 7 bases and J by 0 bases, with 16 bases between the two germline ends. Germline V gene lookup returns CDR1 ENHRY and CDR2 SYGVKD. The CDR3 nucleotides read TGTGCCATCAATAGTGACACGCTCGACTCTGGAAACACCATATATTTT. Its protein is CAINSDTLDSGNTIYF.